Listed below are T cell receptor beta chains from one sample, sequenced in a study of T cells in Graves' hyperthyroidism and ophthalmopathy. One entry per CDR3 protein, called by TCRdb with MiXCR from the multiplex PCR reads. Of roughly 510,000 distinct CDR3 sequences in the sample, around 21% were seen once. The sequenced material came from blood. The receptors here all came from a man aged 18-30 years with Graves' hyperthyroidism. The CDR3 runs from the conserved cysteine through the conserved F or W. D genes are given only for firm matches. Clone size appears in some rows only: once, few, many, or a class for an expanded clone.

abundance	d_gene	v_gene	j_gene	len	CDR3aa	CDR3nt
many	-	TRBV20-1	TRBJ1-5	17	CSARDRVRGAGNQPQHF	TGCAGTGCTAGAGATCGAGTGAGGGGGGCTGGGAATCAGCCCCAGCATTTT
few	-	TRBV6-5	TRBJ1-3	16	CASSFSAGVSGNTIYF	TGTGCCAGCAGTTTTTCCGCAGGGGTCTCTGGAAACACCATATATTTT
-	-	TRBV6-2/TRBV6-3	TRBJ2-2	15	CASSRQGSVGGELFF	TGTGCCAGCAGTCGCCAGGGTTCGGTTGGCGGGGAGCTGTTTTTT
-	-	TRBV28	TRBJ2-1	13	CASSLGVSTHSFF	TGTGCCAGCAGTTTAGGGGTCTCTACACATTCGTTCTTC
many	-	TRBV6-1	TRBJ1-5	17	CASSAHRSAGDSQPQHF	TGTGCCAGCAGTGCCCATCGGTCGGCAGGGGACTCACAGCCCCAGCATTTT
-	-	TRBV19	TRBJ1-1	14	CASNLGMTNTEAFF	TGTGCCAGTAACCTGGGGATGACCAACACTGAAGCTTTCTTT
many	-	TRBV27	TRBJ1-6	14	CASSARARNSPLHF	TGTGCCAGCAGTGCCCGGGCTAGAAATTCACCCCTCCACTTT
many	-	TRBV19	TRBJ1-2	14	CASTNFGGGYGYTF	TGTGCCAGTACCAATTTCGGAGGGGGCTATGGCTACACCTTC
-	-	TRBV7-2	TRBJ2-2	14	CASSLRVDTGELFF	TGTGCCAGCAGCTTACGGGTTGACACCGGGGAGCTGTTTTTT
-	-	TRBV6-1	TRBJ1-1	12	CASGNPGNEAFF	TGTGCCAGCGGAAATCCGGGAAATGAAGCTTTCTTT
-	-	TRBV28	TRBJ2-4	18	CASSFLRVLELAKNIQYF	TGTGCCAGCAGTTTTCTCCGGGTCCTCGAATTAGCCAAAAACATTCAGTACTTC
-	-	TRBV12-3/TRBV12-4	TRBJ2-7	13	CASSFDSSYDQYF	TGTGCCAGCAGTTTCGACAGCTCATACGATCAGTACTTC
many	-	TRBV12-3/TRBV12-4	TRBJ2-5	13	CASGDWGKETQYF	TGTGCCAGCGGGGACTGGGGGAAAGAGACCCAGTACTTC
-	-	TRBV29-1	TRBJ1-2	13	CSVEDSAFGGYTF	TGCAGCGTTGAAGATTCCGCCTTCGGGGGCTACACCTTC
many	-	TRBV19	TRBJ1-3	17	CASSFRGTVRSGNTIYF	TGTGCCAGTAGCTTCCGGGGGACCGTCCGCTCTGGAAACACCATATATTTT
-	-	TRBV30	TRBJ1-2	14	CAWSSLVGAGGYTF	TGTGCCTGGAGTTCCCTTGTGGGGGCGGGAGGCTACACCTTC
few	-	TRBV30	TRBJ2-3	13	CAWSVQKADTQYF	TGTGCCTGGAGTGTACAGAAGGCAGATACGCAGTATTTT
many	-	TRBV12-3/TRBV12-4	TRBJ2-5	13	CASSFRVPKTQYF	TGTGCCAGCAGTTTCCGGGTGCCGAAGACCCAGTACTTC
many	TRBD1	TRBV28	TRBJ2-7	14	CASRPDRNSYEQYF	TGTGCCAGCAGACCGGACAGGAACTCCTACGAGCAGTACTTC
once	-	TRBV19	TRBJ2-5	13	CATAGDSQETQYF	TGTGCCACCGCCGGGGATAGCCAAGAGACCCAGTACTTC
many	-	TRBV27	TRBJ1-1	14	CASSRFLGATEASF	TGTGCCAGCAGTCGCTTCTTGGGGGCGACTGAAGCTTCCTTT
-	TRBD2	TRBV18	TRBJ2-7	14	CASSAEAGNYEQYF	TGTGCCAGCTCAGCGGAAGCGGGGAACTACGAGCAGTACTTC
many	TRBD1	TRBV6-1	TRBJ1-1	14	CASKKTGVVTEAFF	TGTGCCAGCAAGAAGACAGGGGTTGTCACTGAAGCTTTCTTT
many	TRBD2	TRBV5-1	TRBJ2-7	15	CASSGGLAGVGEQYF	TGCGCCAGCAGCGGAGGACTAGCGGGGGTAGGCGAGCAGTACTTC
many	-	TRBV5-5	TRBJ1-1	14	CASSLEDRPTEAFF	TGTGCCAGCAGCTTGGAAGACAGGCCCACTGAAGCTTTCTTT
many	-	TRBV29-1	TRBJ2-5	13	CSARPSNQETQYF	TGCAGCGCTCGTCCTAGCAACCAAGAGACCCAGTACTTC
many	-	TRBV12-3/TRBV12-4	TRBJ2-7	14	CASSTDGSSYEQYF	TGTGCCAGCAGTACGGACGGAAGCTCCTACGAGCAGTACTTC
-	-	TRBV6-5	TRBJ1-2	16	CASSYSFAATNYGYTF	TGTGCCAGCAGTTACTCGTTTGCGGCTACTAACTATGGCTACACCTTC
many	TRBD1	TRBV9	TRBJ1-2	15	CASSVAGTGIYGYTF	TGTGCCAGCAGCGTAGCTGGGACAGGGATCTATGGCTACACCTTC